This T cell receptor (beta chain) was recorded in a study of cytomegalovirus exposure and HLA in healthy donors. Study observations and caveats: Researchers counted approximately 160 TCR beta chains as cytomegalovirus-associated.

Regarding this clone: Antigen: not known.

This CDR3 is built from 15 residues. V trimming: 7 bases; J trimming: 4 bases; junction bases outside the gene matches: 11. The germline gives CDR1 SNHLY, CDR2 FYNNEI. The PCR made use of 60 Vbeta and 13 Jbeta primers. Profiled with immunoSEQ multiplex PCR; TCRdb holds only in-frame clones, not every one. Of some 150,000 clones in the sample, roughly 76% were seen once. The origin of this receptor is a woman between 18 and 29 years old in good health and CMV-seropositive. Sequenced sample: PBMCs. The chain recombines TRBV2 with TRBJ2-5, with 8 nucleotides matching TRBD1. CDR3 bases: TGTGCCAGCATTAATAGCCTAACAGGGGGAGAGACCCAGTACTTC. It specifies CASINSLTGGETQYF.